Below are 29 T cell receptor beta chains sequenced from a single sample in a study of cytomegalovirus exposure and HLA in healthy donors. The table came from immunoSEQ multiplex PCR; TCRdb's copy has only in-frame clones and leaves some out. In the table there are around 250,000 clones, roughly 89% of which are singletons. Sequencing was carried out using PBMCs. These receptors all stem from a woman in her late teens or twenties in good health and CMV-seronegative.

The chain carries TRBV5-1 and TRBJ2-2; 10 bases are shared with TRBD1. Trimming removed 2 bases from V and 1 base from J; junction bases left unmatched: 2. CDR1 and CDR2 from the germline V gene are SGHRS and YFSETQ. This CDR3 is 16 amino acids long. CDR3 region: CASSFGDRGNTGELFF. CDR3 sequence (DNA): TGCGCCAGCAGCTTTGGGGACAGGGGGAACACCGGGGAGCTGTTTTTT.

V gene TRBV7-9 combines with J gene TRBJ2-2, with TRBD2 as a possible D gene (5 bases). CDR1 is SEHNR and CDR2 is FQNEAQ in the germline V gene (reference sequence). Trimming cost V 5 bases and J 9 bases, with 19 bases left between them. This CDR3 has 15 residues. In DNA form, the CDR3 reads TGTGCCAGCAGCGCAACCCCCAGCGGCTCCAGGGAGCTGTTTTTT. The encoded protein is CASSATPSGSRELFF.

In nucleotides, the CDR3 is TGTGCCAGCAGCTTACCGGACCAAGAGACCCAGTACTTC. This gives the protein CASSLPDQETQYF. The V call is TRBV5-6, the J call TRBJ2-5; D not resolved. Trimming took 2 bases from V and 0 from J, leaving 5 bases between them. The CDR3 has 13 residues. Germline-derived CDR1 and CDR2 are SGHDT and YYEEEE. The variable domain in full, completed from reference TRBV5-6 and TRBJ2-5, reads DAGVTQSPTHLIKTRGQQVTLRCSPKSGHDTVSWYQQALGQGPQFIFQYYEEEERQRGNFPDRFSGHQFPNYSSELNVNALLLGDSALYLCASSLPDQETQYFGPGTRLLVL.

This clone was found once. The V gene is TRBV7-6, the J gene TRBJ2-3; D perhaps matches TRBD1 (5 bases). V was trimmed by 5 bases and J by 2 bases, leaving 11 bases between them. The CDR3 has 14 amino acids. Germline V gene data show CDR1 as SGHVS and CDR2 as FNYEAQ. The CDR3, as DNA: TGTGCCAGCAGCGGTCAGGGATACACAGATACGCAGTATTTT. The encoded protein is CASSGQGYTDTQYF.

The rearrangement joins TRBV5-1 to TRBJ1-6, with D unclear. CDR1 SGHRS and CDR2 YFSETQ come from the germline V gene. This CDR3 comprises 14 residues. Trimming cost V 0 bases and J 8 bases, with 9 bases left between them. The CDR3 DNA is TGCGCCAGCAGCTTGGGGCTTTATTATTCACCCCTCCACTTT. The encoded protein is CASSLGLYYSPLHF.

V gene TRBV16 combines with J gene TRBJ2-1; TRBD1 matches 7 bases. The CDR3 totals 14 residues. Germline V gene lookup returns CDR1 KGHSY and CDR2 FQNENV. Unmatched junction bases numbered 5, after V lost 2 bases and J lost 7 bases. The CDR3 protein is CASSQGAGGNEQFF. The CDR3 DNA is TGTGCCAGCAGCCAAGGCGCAGGGGGTAATGAGCAGTTCTTC.

The genes are TRBV9 and TRBJ2-3; D remains ambiguous. The CDR3 is made up of 15 amino acids. V was pared by 0 bases and J by 0 bases, with 8 bases between. CDR1 and CDR2 from the germline V gene are SGDLS and YYNGEE. This CDR3 reads CASSVEEYSTDTQYF. DNA for the CDR3: TGTGCCAGCAGCGTAGAGGAGTATAGCACAGATACGCAGTATTTT.

The chain joins TRBV7-2 to TRBJ2-5; TRBD2 might be the D (5 bases). The CDR3 runs to 12 residues. CDR1 is SGHTA and CDR2 is FQGNSA in the germline V gene. The V end was cut by 5 bases, the J end by 5 bases, with 9 bases between. CDR3 loop: CASSVPGETQYF. The CDR3 region has the DNA TGTGCCAGCAGCGTTCCGGGGGAGACCCAGTACTTC.

The CDR3 DNA sequence: TGTGCCATCAGTGAGAGGCTAGCGGGGGACGAGCAGTACGTC. Translated: CAISERLAGDEQYV. The genes are TRBV10-3 and TRBJ2-7; the match to TRBD2 covers 10 bases. CDR3 length equals 14 residues. With V trimmed by 2 bases and J by 5 bases, 3 bases remained unmatched. Germline-derived CDR1 and CDR2 are ENHRY and SYGVKD.

This clone was seen only once. The chain is built from TRBV5-8 and TRBJ2-5, with TRBD2 as a possible D gene (6 bases). The CDR3 is 16 amino acids. CDR1 and CDR2 from the germline V gene are SGHTS and YDEGEE. With 0 bases removed from V and 4 bases from J, the gap between germline ends came to 16 bases. The CDR3 sequence is CASSLGSWGEGETQYF. CDR3 sequence (DNA): TGTGCCAGCAGCTTGGGGTCCTGGGGGGAAGGAGAGACCCAGTACTTC.

The chain has TRBV19 and TRBJ2-2; D is unclear. Between the trimmed V and J ends, which lost 5 bases and 0 bases, there was a span of 7 bases. CDR1 is LNHDA and CDR2 is SQIVND in the germline V gene (reference sequence). CDR3 size: 14 residues. CDR3 amino acids: CASSQQANTGELFF. In DNA, the CDR3 is TGTGCCAGTAGTCAGCAGGCGAACACCGGGGAGCTGTTTTTT.

The CDR3 is CASSLDGDRTGELFF. The CDR3 coding sequence is TGCGCCAGCAGCTTGGACGGAGACCGCACCGGGGAGCTGTTTTTT. This chain joins TRBV5-1 and TRBJ2-2; no firm D call. V lost 0 bases to trimming and J lost 4 bases, with 10 bases between them. Germline V lookup: CDR1 SGHRS, CDR2 YFSETQ. This CDR3 has 15 amino acids.

The chain combines TRBV7-2 with TRBJ2-7; D possibly corresponds to TRBD1 (6 bases). The germline V gene encodes CDR1 SGHTA and CDR2 FQGNSA. CDR3 length: 12 amino acids. Trimming shortened V by 8 bases and J by 6 bases, and 14 bases separated the two germline ends. CDR3 protein: CASALVGAEQYF. For the CDR3, the DNA is TGTGCCAGCGCTTTAGTGGGGGCCGAGCAGTACTTC.

The chain is built from TRBV11-2 and TRBJ2-3, with no clear D. Trimming pared 5 bases from V and 6 bases from J, leaving 9 bases between. The CDR3 has 12 amino acids. Germline V CDR1 and CDR2: SGHAT, FQNNGV. The CDR3 DNA reads as TGTGCCAGCAGCAGAACTGAGGATACGCAGTATTTT. Translated, it gives CASSRTEDTQYF.

The chain employs TRBV11-2 and TRBJ2-3; the D gene is possibly TRBD2 (5 bases). The germline V gene encodes CDR1 SGHAT and CDR2 FQNNGV. Trimming removed 5 bases at V and 6 bases at J, with 18 bases between. The CDR3 sequence is 15 residues long. In DNA, the CDR3 is TGTGCCAGCAGCCCCCGGACGGGGAGCGAGGATACGCAGTATTTT. This sequence encodes CASSPRTGSEDTQYF.

The gene calls are TRBV1 and TRBJ2-1; the table assigns TRBD1, which was not confirmed against the DNA. TRBV1 is a pseudogene segment. This CDR3 is 15 amino acids long. The CDR3 loop is CTSSPGQGTYNEQFF. CDR3 bases: TGCACCAGCAGCCCGGGACAGGGCACCTACAATGAGCAGTTCTTC.

This clone was detected once. V usage is TRBV7-2 and J usage is TRBJ2-5; 10 bases map to TRBD2. Germline CDR1 SGHTA, CDR2 FQGNSA. The CDR3 spans 17 residues. Unmatched junction bases numbered 7, after V lost 3 bases and J lost 0 bases. CDR3 DNA: TGTGCCAGCAGCTTGCACTCGACTAGCGGGCACCAAGAGACCCAGTACTTC. This translates into CASSLHSTSGHQETQYF.

This chain joins TRBV6-6 and TRBJ2-5; tentatively, D is TRBD1 (6 bases). From germline, CDR1 is MNHNY and CDR2 SVGAGI (reference sequence). This CDR3 has 12 amino acids. The V and J ends lost 8 bases and 5 bases respectively, with 12 bases between them. CDR3 coding DNA: TGTGCCAGCGGGGGCCTGGAGGAGACCCAGTACTTC. It yields the protein CASGGLEETQYF.

This clone appeared once. This chain uses TRBV28 with TRBJ1-1, with D maybe TRBD1 (5 bases). Germline values: CDR1 MDHEN, CDR2 SYDVKM. Trimming shortened V by 4 bases and J by 1 base, and 13 bases separated the two germline ends. This CDR3 comprises 15 residues. In nucleotides, the CDR3 is TGTGCCAGCAGTTCACACAGGCATTCGAACACTGAAGCTTTCTTT. Its translation: CASSSHRHSNTEAFF.

The chain uses TRBV6-5 and TRBJ1-2; 8 bases line up with TRBD1. The CDR3 is 14 amino acids. The V and J ends lost 5 bases and 5 bases, in that order; junction bases with no gene match: 7. Germline CDR1 MNHEY, CDR2 SVGAGI. This chain's CDR3 is CASSRQGLGYGYTF. The CDR3 DNA is TGTGCCAGCAGTCGACAGGGGCTGGGGTATGGCTACACCTTC.

The chain uses TRBV10-3 and TRBJ2-3; 12 nucleotides agree with TRBD2. Germline loops: CDR1 ENHRY, CDR2 SYGVKD. The V gene end was trimmed by 3 bases and the J gene end by 2 bases; junction bases not matched to a gene: 6. This CDR3 spans 17 amino acids. The CDR3 region is CAISDRRLAGVTDTQYF. The CDR3 nucleotides read TGTGCCATCAGTGACCGTAGACTAGCGGGGGTCACAGATACGCAGTATTTT.

The rearrangement uses TRBV6-5 and TRBJ2-3, with D unclear. Between the trimmed V and J ends, which lost 0 bases and 1 base, there was a span of 5 bases. Germline lookup yields CDR1 MNHEY and CDR2 SVGAGI. CDR3 size: 14 residues. CDR3 DNA: TGTGCCAGCAGTTACTCGTCGGGCACAGATACGCAGTATTTT. Translated: CASSYSSGTDTQYF.

This clone was recorded a few times. The chain employs TRBV5-8 and TRBJ2-2; no reliable D call. The length of the CDR3 is 12 residues. Germline loops: CDR1 SGHTS, CDR2 YDEGEE. V was trimmed by 6 bases and J by 6 bases, leaving 9 bases between them. CDR3 DNA sequence: TGTGCCAGCAATCCAGGCTCCGGGGAGCTGTTTTTT. Amino acids: CASNPGSGELFF.

The rearrangement links TRBV4-3 to TRBJ2-7; 10 nucleotides match TRBD1. CDR1 and CDR2 (germline): LGHNA, YSLEER. Trimming took 0 bases from V and 4 from J; bases not matched to a gene: 12. The CDR3 is 18 amino acids. CDR3 sequence reads: CASSQDRGPGTGVYEQYF. CDR3 coding DNA: TGCGCCAGCAGCCAAGATAGGGGCCCCGGGACAGGGGTTTACGAGCAGTACTTC.

The rearrangement links TRBV5-1 to TRBJ1-2; 8 nucleotides align to TRBD1. The CDR3 runs to 15 residues. CDR1 and CDR2 (germline): SGHRS, YFSETQ. Losses at the gene ends were 4 bases for V and 3 bases for J; bases not matched to a gene: 8. Written as DNA, the CDR3 is TGCGCCAGCAGCATGGGACAGGTGGTCTACTATGGCTACACCTTC. Translated: CASSMGQVVYYGYTF.

The V gene is TRBV29-1, the J gene TRBJ2-5; 9 nucleotides line up with TRBD2. V was clipped by 6 bases and J by 5 bases; unmatched bases: 13. Germline V gene data show CDR1 as SQVTM and CDR2 as ANQGSEA. The CDR3 is 15 amino acids. The CDR3 DNA reads as TGCAGCGTGTCCCGCGGGGGGGGGCCCGGGGAGACCCAGTACTTC. This codes for CSVSRGGGPGETQYF.

The J gene is TRBJ2-5, the V gene TRBV9, with 14 bases that match TRBD2. The V gene end was trimmed by 4 bases and the J gene end by 5 bases; junction bases not matched to a gene: 4. The CDR3 has 15 amino acids. Germline-derived CDR1 and CDR2 are SGDLS and YYNGEE. Here the CDR3 reads CASSSGTSGGETQYF. The CDR3 bases are TGTGCCAGCAGCTCGGGGACTAGCGGGGGTGAGACCCAGTACTTC.

J is TRBJ1-2 and V is TRBV13; TRBD1 is a possible D gene (6 bases). The CDR3 has 14 residues. The germline V gene encodes CDR1 PRHDT and CDR2 FYEKMQ (reference sequence). The V end was cut by 2 bases, the J end by 3 bases, with 10 bases between. The CDR3 DNA sequence: TGTGCCAGCAGCTTAATAGGGGGGGACTATGGCTACACCTTC. This sequence encodes CASSLIGGDYGYTF.

V gene TRBV7-2 combines with J gene TRBJ1-4; 7 bases agree with TRBD1. This CDR3 is 16 amino acids long. The germline V gene has CDR1 SGHTA and CDR2 FQGNSA. V was pared by 5 bases and J by 7 bases, with 13 bases of the junction left unmatched. The CDR3 DNA sequence: TGTGCCAGCAGCCAAGGGCAGACAGGGACTCGTGAAAAACTGTTTTTT. The encoded protein is CASSQGQTGTREKLFF.